These 12 T cell receptor beta chains were all obtained from the same sample, sequenced in a study of a mutant IDH1 vaccine in newly diagnosed glioma. Data came from immunoSEQ multiplex PCR; TCRdb stores just in-frame clones and leaves some out. This table has some 15,000 clones, around 95% appearing once. The time point denotes: baseline, week 1 (first vaccination visit). Treatment reported: pre-vaccination baseline after standard-of-care therapy. This material consisted of peripheral blood mononuclear cells (PBMCs), taken from a glioma patient treated with radiotherapy, temozolomide or both. The receptor set was obtained from a woman aged 18-35 years with glioma. Some clones in this sample may be carry-over from other donors' samples.

The V gene is TRBV15, the J gene TRBJ2-1; TRBD2 agrees at 10 bases. Trimming at V came to 1 base and at J to 7 bases, leaving 10 bases not matched to a gene. Germline V gene lookup returns CDR1 LNHNV and CDR2 YYDKDF (reference sequence). There are 17 residues in the CDR3. CDR3 DNA: TGTGCCACCAGCAGAGCAGCGGGAGGGCCTAGTAAGAATGAGCAGTTCTTC. Protein product: CATSRAAGGPSKNEQFF.

J is TRBJ1-1 and V is TRBV19, with D hard to call. The germline V gene encodes CDR1 LNHDA and CDR2 SQIVND (reference sequence). The CDR3 totals 18 residues. Trimming shortened V by 5 bases and J by 0 bases, and 22 bases separated the two germline ends. CDR3 coding DNA: TGTGCCAGTAGTCTGTCTTTCGGCGGCGGTCCCTTGAACACTGAAGCTTTCTTT. It translates to CASSLSFGGGPLNTEAFF. The whole variable domain, remainder taken from reference TRBV19 and TRBJ1-1, is DGGITQSPKYLFRKEGQNVTLSCEQNLNHDAMYWYRQDPGQGLRLIYYSQIVNDFQKGDIAEGYSVSREKKESFPLTVTSAQKNPTAFYLCASSLSFGGGPLNTEAFFGQGTRLTVV.

The gene calls are TRBV4-1 and TRBJ1-3; D unclear. The germline V and J ends were trimmed by 4 bases and 2 bases, with 0 bases remaining between them. CDR3 length: 11 amino acids. Germline CDR1 is MGHRA and CDR2 is YSYEKL. CDR3 DNA: TGCGCCAGCAGCCCTGGAAACACCATATATTTT. Protein: CASSPGNTIYF.

V usage is TRBV13 and J usage is TRBJ2-1, with D perhaps TRBD2 (6 bases). This CDR3 contains 16 residues. Germline lookup yields CDR1 PRHDT and CDR2 FYEKMQ (reference sequence). V lost 5 bases, J lost 7 bases, and 21 bases lay in between. The CDR3 nucleotides are TGTGCCAGCAGCCGTCGACTAGTTGCAAGTTGGAATGAGCAGTTCTTC. This sequence encodes CASSRRLVASWNEQFF.

The chain uses TRBV27 and TRBJ1-5; 10 positions match TRBD1. Germline V gene data show CDR1 as MNHEY and CDR2 as SMNVEV (reference sequence). The ends lost 5 bases at V and 7 bases at J; junction bases unmatched: 8. This CDR3 comprises 15 residues. The CDR3 loop is CASSPGTGDGQPQHF. The DNA of the CDR3 is TGTGCCAGCAGTCCCGGGACAGGGGATGGACAGCCCCAGCATTTT.

The chain links TRBV4-2 to TRBJ2-6; D call uncertain. Germline-derived CDR1 and CDR2 are LGHNA and YNFKEQ. Deletions cut 0 bases from V and 4 bases from J, with 22 bases between. CDR3 length equals 20 residues. For the CDR3, the DNA is TGTGCCAGCAGCCAAGATGAAACCTCAGTGCTAGGCGTCGGGGCCAACGTCCTGACTTTC. It is translated as CASSQDETSVLGVGANVLTF.

V is TRBV5-1 and J is TRBJ1-1; 7 bases are a match to TRBD1. This CDR3 region has 15 residues. Trimming removed 2 bases from V and 7 bases from J; junction bases left unmatched: 11. CDR1 SGHRS and CDR2 YFSETQ come from the germline V gene. CDR3: CASSLPAGTEVEAFF. The CDR3 DNA is TGCGCCAGCAGCTTACCTGCCGGGACAGAAGTTGAAGCTTTCTTT.

The genes are TRBV18 and TRBJ2-5; TRBD1 is a possible D gene (5 bases). Germline-derived CDR1 and CDR2 are KGHSH and LQKENI. This CDR3 spans 15 amino acids. The V gene lost 3 bases and the J gene lost 3 bases, with 14 bases spanning the gap. The CDR3 loop is CASSPIKGREETQYF. The CDR3, as DNA: TGTGCCAGCTCACCCATTAAGGGCAGGGAAGAGACCCAGTACTTC.

The V call is TRBV6-6, the J call TRBJ2-7; D is unclear. CDR1 is MNHNY and CDR2 is SVGAGI in the germline V gene (reference sequence). CDR3 length: 14 residues. Deletions cut 2 bases from V and 0 bases from J, with 8 bases between. The CDR3 spells CASSYKDDSYEQYF. The CDR3 region has the DNA TGTGCCAGCAGTTACAAGGACGACTCCTACGAGCAGTACTTC.

The chain uses TRBV28 and TRBJ1-6; D is undetermined. The germline gives CDR1 MDHEN, CDR2 SYDVKM. Trimming removed 6 bases from V and 6 bases from J, with 15 bases in between. CDR3 size: 15 residues. Written as DNA, the CDR3 is TGTGCCAGCAGGTCCCCGGGTCGGATTAATTCACCCCTCCACTTT. Translation: CASRSPGRINSPLHF.

The chain combines TRBV19 with TRBJ1-1, with D unresolved. CDR3 size: 13 residues. V gave up 5 bases and J gave up 2 bases, with 9 bases separating them. From germline, CDR1 is LNHDA and CDR2 SQIVND (reference sequence). The CDR3 protein is CASSLTANTEAFF. The CDR3 DNA reads as TGTGCCAGTAGTTTAACGGCCAACACTGAAGCTTTCTTT.

The V gene is TRBV4-2, the J gene TRBJ2-6, with unresolved D. V shed 2 bases and J shed 0 bases, with 8 bases lying between them. The germline CDR1 and CDR2 sequences are LGHNA and YNFKEQ. This CDR3 contains 16 residues. The CDR3 coding sequence is TGTGCCAGCAGCCAATCGGTAGCCTCTGGGGCCAACGTCCTGACTTTC. Translation: CASSQSVASGANVLTF.